The 32 T cell receptor beta chains reported below all come from one sample, sequenced in a study of T cells in Graves' hyperthyroidism and ophthalmopathy. RNA transcripts gave rise to amplified TCR beta CDR3 regions. First-round RT-PCR of the TCR CDR3 relied on the HTBI primer set. Each CDR3 protein is one row after TCRdb ran MiXCR on the multiplex PCR reads. The table lists some 510,000 distinct CDR3 sequences, more than 45% of them singletons. Sequences were obtained from peripheral blood or thyroid tissue (not recorded which). The receptors originated from a woman aged 18 to 35 with Graves' hyperthyroidism.

The sample holds a few counts of this clonotype. The gene calls are TRBV11-2 and TRBJ1-4; no clear D. The CDR3 totals 13 residues. The V and J ends lost 0 bases and 10 bases respectively, with 9 bases between them. Germline CDR1 is SGHAT and CDR2 is FQNNGV. Written as DNA, the CDR3 is TGTGCCAGCAGCTTAGATCGGGAGGGAAAACTGTTTTTT. Amino acids: CASSLDREGKLFF.

V and J are TRBV7-9 and TRBJ1-4; D is unclear. Germline-derived CDR1 and CDR2 are SEHNR and FQNEAQ (reference sequence). V was trimmed by 1 base and J by 4 bases, leaving 10 bases between them. This CDR3 region has 15 residues. CDR3 bases: TGTGCCAGCAGCTTAGTAATACATCATAATGAAAAACTGTTTTTT. It specifies CASSLVIHHNEKLFF.

The V and J genes are TRBV2 and TRBJ1-1; 8 nucleotides align to TRBD1. The J segment lost 0 bases and the V segment lost 4 bases, leaving 7 bases of the junction unmatched. The CDR3 contains 16 residues. CDR1 and CDR2 (germline): SNHLY, FYNNEI. CDR3 nucleotides: TGTGCCAGCAGTGTCGTAACAGGGGGAATGAACACTGAAGCTTTCTTT. Its translation is CASSVVTGGMNTEAFF.

The gene calls are TRBV20-1 and TRBJ1-4; D remains unclear. Germline CDR1 reads DFQATT; CDR2 reads SNEGSKA (reference sequence). The CDR3 is made up of 14 amino acids. The ends were cut back, 0 bases at V and 7 bases at J, with 12 bases in the middle. This CDR3 reads CSARERDWGEKLFF. The CDR3 DNA follows: TGCAGTGCTAGAGAAAGGGATTGGGGTGAAAAACTGTTTTTT.

This clonotype was observed a few times. The J gene is TRBJ1-2, the V gene TRBV12-3 or TRBV12-4; unclear D gene. The CDR3 is made up of 12 amino acids. V was trimmed by 8 bases and J by 4 bases, leaving 11 bases between them. CDR3 in DNA: TGTGCCAGCCGGACGGACTTCTATGGCTACACCTTC. Its translation: CASRTDFYGYTF.

The rearrangement links TRBV19 to TRBJ1-1; maybe TRBD1 (6 bases). Trimming shortened V by 3 bases and J by 2 bases, and 16 bases separated the two germline ends. The CDR3 spans 16 residues. Germline CDR1 is LNHDA and CDR2 is SQIVND (reference sequence). The CDR3 DNA reads TGTGCCAGTAGTATGACTGGGGGCGCGGGTAACACTGAAGCTTTCTTT. It specifies CASSMTGGAGNTEAFF.

This rearrangement joins TRBV19 to TRBJ2-7, with D possibly TRBD2 on 5 matching bases. Trimming removed 4 bases at V and 6 bases at J, with 16 bases between. This CDR3 is built from 14 residues. CDR1 LNHDA and CDR2 SQIVND come from the germline V gene (reference sequence). The CDR3 region is CASSKRAGDREQYF. The CDR3 bases are TGTGCCAGTAGTAAGAGGGCAGGCGACCGCGAGCAGTACTTC.

The rearrangement joins TRBV15 to TRBJ2-7, with no clear D. This CDR3 region has 13 residues. Germline V CDR1 and CDR2: LNHNV, YYDKDF (reference sequence). Trimming took 3 bases from V and 2 from J, leaving 8 bases between them. DNA of the CDR3: TGTGCCACCAGCAGCGGTAGACCCTACGAGCAGTACTTC. Amino acid sequence: CATSSGRPYEQYF.

The V and J genes are TRBV10-3 and TRBJ2-2, with D maybe TRBD1 (6 bases). Germline assignment: CDR1 ENHRY and CDR2 SYGVKD. V was trimmed by 9 bases and J by 0 bases, leaving 8 bases between them. CDR3 length: 13 residues. CDR3 DNA sequence: TGTGCCATGGGGACATCGAACACCGGGGAGCTGTTTTTT. This sequence encodes CAMGTSNTGELFF.

This clonotype appeared a few times. V and J are TRBV19 and TRBJ1-2; the D gene is possibly TRBD1 (5 bases). Germline values: CDR1 LNHDA, CDR2 SQIVND (reference sequence). Trimming removed 7 bases from V and 8 bases from J, with 20 bases in between. The CDR3 totals 14 residues. The CDR3 loop is CASKRTRGRGGYTF. The CDR3 bases are TGTGCCAGTAAAAGGACAAGAGGGAGAGGGGGCTACACCTTC.

The rearrangement links TRBV15 to TRBJ2-6, with 7 bases identical to TRBD1. Germline trimming cut 0 bases from V and 0 bases from J; bases unmatched to any gene: 8. The CDR3 is made up of 19 amino acids. Germline loops: CDR1 LNHNV, CDR2 YYDKDF (reference sequence). CDR3 bases: TGTGCCACCAGCAGAGAACGGACAGGCACTGACTCTGGGGCCAACGTCCTGACTTTC. This translates into CATSRERTGTDSGANVLTF. Full variable domain (remainder filled in from reference TRBV15 and TRBJ2-6): DAMVIQNPRYQVTQFGKPVTLSCSQTLNHNVMYWYQQKSSQAPKLLFHYYDKDFNNEADTPDNFQSRRPNTSFCFLDIRSPGLGDTAMYLCATSRERTGTDSGANVLTFGAGSRLTVL.

This clonotype was counted many times. The chain combines TRBV2 with TRBJ2-5; either TRBD1 or TRBD2 may fit D (5 bases each). Germline values: CDR1 SNHLY, CDR2 FYNNEI. This CDR3 region has 13 residues. The V gene lost 6 bases and the J gene lost 1 base, with 9 bases spanning the gap. CDR3 nucleotide sequence: TGTGCCAGCAGAAGGGACGTCCAAGAGACCCAGTACTTC. It encodes CASRRDVQETQYF.

In this sample, this clonotype turned up many times. The germline gene is not matched at one end of the junction; a read error may be the cause. V and J are TRBV5-1 and TRBJ2-5, with D perhaps matching TRBD1 or TRBD2 (5 bases each). CDR3 length: 13 amino acids. Looked up from germline, CDR1 is SGHRS and CDR2 is YFSETQ. The CDR3 nucleotides read TGTGCCAGCAGCTTGGGGACGCAAGAGACCCAGTACTTC. Translated: CASSLGTQETQYF.

The DNA for the CDR3 is TGTGCCAGCAGCTCCGGGACAGGGGGCCATGGCTACACCTTC. This gives the protein CASSSGTGGHGYTF. The chain joins TRBV7-9 to TRBJ1-2; 12 bases map to TRBD1. CDR3 length: 14 residues. Per the germline V gene, CDR1 is SEHNR and CDR2 is FQNEAQ (reference sequence). With V trimmed by 4 bases and J by 6 bases, 3 bases remained unmatched. The entire variable domain, with the rest obtained from reference TRBV7-9 and TRBJ1-2, is as follows: DTGVSQNPRHKITKRGQNVTFRCDPISEHNRLYWYRQTLGQGPEFLTYFQNEAQLEKSRLLSDRFSAERPKGSFSTLEIQRTEQGDSAMYLCASSSGTGGHGYTFGSGTRLTVV.

This clonotype was observed many times. The V call is TRBV19, the J call TRBJ2-6; D remains ambiguous. The CDR3 has 16 amino acids. With 5 bases removed from V and 0 bases from J, the gap between germline ends came to 11 bases. The V gene's germline CDR1 is LNHDA and CDR2 SQIVND (reference sequence). Written as DNA, the CDR3 is TGTGCCAGTAGTCCGACGCGCTCCTCTGGGGCCAACGTCCTGACTTTC. Translating gives CASSPTRSSGANVLTF.

The chain combines TRBV2 with TRBJ1-2; D unclear. CDR1 and CDR2 (germline): SNHLY, FYNNEI. CDR3 length: 13 residues. Trimming left V 8 bases short and J 6 bases short, with 16 bases between. The CDR3 is CASSPPGQDGYTF. CDR3 coding DNA: TGTGCCAGCTCACCACCGGGTCAGGATGGCTACACCTTC.

The chain is built from TRBV7-2 and TRBJ2-7; 8 bases are shared with TRBD2. With 3 bases clipped from V and 6 bases from J, the junction kept 7 bases outside the gene matches. The CDR3 runs 14 residues. Germline V gene sequence: CDR1 SGHTA, CDR2 FQGNSA. The CDR3 protein is CASSFFSGKGEQYF. The CDR3 DNA sequence: TGTGCCAGCAGCTTCTTTAGCGGGAAGGGCGAGCAGTACTTC.

CDR3 residues: CSASSGQYEKLFF. The CDR3 region has the DNA TGCAGTGCTAGTTCAGGGCAGTACGAAAAACTGTTTTTT. V gene TRBV20-1 combines with J gene TRBJ1-4, with TRBD1 as a possible D gene (5 bases). Looked up from germline, CDR1 is DFQATT and CDR2 is SNEGSKA (reference sequence). The length of the CDR3 is 13 residues. V lost 3 bases and J lost 8, with 13 bases in between.

A few counts support this clonotype. This sequence joins TRBV7-9 and TRBJ1-5; 9 bases map to TRBD1. The length of the CDR3 is 15 residues. V shed 3 bases, J shed 6 bases, and the junction held 6 bases outside the gene matches. Germline V lookup: CDR1 SEHNR, CDR2 FQNEAQ (reference sequence). The CDR3 region is CASSFSGTGSQPQHF. DNA for the CDR3: TGTGCCAGCAGCTTTTCCGGGACAGGGAGTCAGCCCCAGCATTTT.

This clonotype has a count of ten or more. The chain couples TRBV20-1 to TRBJ2-7, with 9 bases that match TRBD2. Unmatched junction bases numbered 8, after V lost 6 bases and J lost 2 bases. This CDR3 region has 14 residues. From germline, CDR1 is DFQATT and CDR2 SNEGSKA (reference sequence). CDR3 in amino acids: CSANSGRSAYEQYF. The CDR3 nucleotides are TGCAGTGCCAATAGCGGGAGATCGGCCTACGAGCAGTACTTC.

About this clonotype: Since a much larger clone is just one base distant, this may be a read error. The V call is TRBV10-3, the J call TRBJ2-7; no firm D call. This CDR3 comprises 14 residues. From germline, CDR1 is ENHRY and CDR2 SYGVKD. DNA for the CDR3: TGTGCCCTCAGTGATGGGGTCAGCTCCTACGAGCAGTACTTC. Translated: CALSDGVSSYEQYF.

This clonotype was counted only a few times. The V gene is TRBV9, the J gene TRBJ1-2; 8 positions agree with TRBD1. Germline CDR1 is SGDLS and CDR2 is YYNGEE. CDR3 length equals 13 residues. Germline trimming cut 3 bases from V and 6 bases from J; bases unmatched to any gene: 4. The chain's CDR3 is CASSGGRGHGYTF. The CDR3 bases are TGTGCCAGCAGCGGGGGCAGGGGGCATGGCTACACCTTC.

This clonotype was seen ten or more times. The junction shows a germline mismatch at one end, possibly a read error. This chain uses TRBV10-3 with TRBJ1-6, with D possibly being TRBD1 (6 bases). Germline values: CDR1 ENHRY, CDR2 SYGVKD. This CDR3 is built from 13 residues. The CDR3 sequence: CASSYKGDSPLHF. In DNA form, the CDR3 reads TGTGCCAGCAGTTACAAGGGGGATTCACCCCTCCACTTT.

J is TRBJ1-5 and V is TRBV19, with no clear D. The CDR3 length is 15 residues. Between the trimmed V and J ends, which lost 6 bases and 0 bases, there was a span of 12 bases. Germline CDR1 reads LNHDA; CDR2 reads SQIVND (reference sequence). CDR3 DNA sequence: TGTGCCAGTAGACCGAGGGTAAATAGCAATCAGCCCCAGCATTTT. Protein: CASRPRVNSNQPQHF.

On this clonotype itself: The germline gene is not matched at one end of the junction; a read error may be the cause. The rearrangement joins TRBV6-1 to TRBJ1-5; no reliable D call. The CDR3 is 13 residues long. CDR1 and CDR2 from the germline V gene are MNHNS and SASEGT. The CDR3 is CAGSPREGQPQHF. The DNA for the CDR3 is TGTGCCGGCAGTCCAAGGGAGGGTCAGCCCCAGCATTTT.

CDR3 nucleotide sequence: TGCGCCAGCAGCGAGCGGACAGGGCCGAACACCGGGGAGCTGTTTTTT. Amino acid sequence: CASSERTGPNTGELFF. The V gene is TRBV5-1, the J gene TRBJ2-2; 8 bases align to TRBD1. The germline gives CDR1 SGHRS, CDR2 YFSETQ. The junction had 5 bases not matched to a gene; V was cut back by 4 bases and J by 0 bases. The CDR3 consists of 16 residues.

The rearrangement joins TRBV7-2 to TRBJ2-5, with D uncertain. The DNA matches TRBJ2-1 better at its end, which makes the J call doubtful. This CDR3 is 12 amino acids long. From germline, CDR1 is SGHTA and CDR2 FQGNSA. The CDR3 nucleotides read TGTGCCAGCAGCATCGCCTACAATGAGCAGTTCTTC. Translation: CASSIAYNEQFF.

The CDR3: CASSLRRERKGLAGYSYEQYF. Written as DNA, the CDR3 is TGTGCCAGCAGCCTAAGGAGGGAACGCAAGGGACTAGCGGGATACTCCTACGAGCAGTACTTC. The chain has TRBV2 and TRBJ2-7, with 13 bases identical to TRBD2. V dropped 6 bases and J dropped 0; count of bases not matched to a gene: 20. Germline V gene data show CDR1 as SNHLY and CDR2 as FYNNEI. The length of the CDR3 is 21 residues.

This clonotype was detected ten times or more. The chain couples TRBV7-9 to TRBJ1-1; no reliable D call. The germline CDR1 and CDR2 sequences are SEHNR and FQNEAQ (reference sequence). V was clipped by 3 bases and J by 3 bases, with 8 bases between them. The CDR3 spans 13 residues. CDR3 in DNA: TGTGCCAGCAGCTTGAAGGATGACACTGAAGCTTTCTTT. The encoded protein is CASSLKDDTEAFF.

This clonotype was seen only a few times. The chain joins TRBV6-6 to TRBJ1-3; TRBD1 might be the D (5 bases). CDR3 size: 16 residues. Germline values: CDR1 MNHNY, CDR2 SVGAGI (reference sequence). Trimming took off 6 bases at V and 2 bases at J, with 17 bases between the two ends. The CDR3 coding sequence is TGTGCCAGCAGCCAAGAATCGTGGGACGCTGGAAACACCATATATTTT. It is translated as CASSQESWDAGNTIYF.

V and J are TRBV11-3 and TRBJ2-7; TRBD2 aligns across 8 bases. The germline V gene encodes CDR1 SGHNT and CDR2 YENEEA. Unmatched junction bases numbered 7, after V lost 3 bases and J lost 6 bases. The CDR3 runs 14 residues. The CDR3 loop is CASSLRGLVSEQYF. The CDR3 DNA reads as TGTGCCAGCAGCTTGAGGGGACTAGTAAGCGAGCAGTACTTC.

This clonotype was seen many times. The chain recombines TRBV2 with TRBJ1-1; D is unresolved. V lost 4 bases and J 5 bases, leaving 8 bases between the germline ends. The germline CDR1 and CDR2 sequences are SNHLY and FYNNEI. This CDR3 has 12 amino acids. CDR3 coding DNA: TGTGCCAGCAGTGCCATGGCAACTGAAGCTTTCTTT. Residues: CASSAMATEAFF.